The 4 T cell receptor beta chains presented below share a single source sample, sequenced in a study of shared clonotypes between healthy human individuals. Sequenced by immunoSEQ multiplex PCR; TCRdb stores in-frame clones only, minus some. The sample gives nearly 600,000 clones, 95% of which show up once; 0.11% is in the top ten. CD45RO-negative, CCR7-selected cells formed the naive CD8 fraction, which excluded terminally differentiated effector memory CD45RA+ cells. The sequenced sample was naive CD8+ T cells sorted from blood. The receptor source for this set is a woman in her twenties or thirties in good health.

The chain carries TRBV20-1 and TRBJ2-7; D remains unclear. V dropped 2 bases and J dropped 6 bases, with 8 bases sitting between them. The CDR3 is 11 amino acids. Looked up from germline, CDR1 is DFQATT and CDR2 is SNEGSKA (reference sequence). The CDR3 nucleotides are TGCAGTGCTAGATCCTTGGCCGAGCAGTACTTC. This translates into CSARSLAEQYF.

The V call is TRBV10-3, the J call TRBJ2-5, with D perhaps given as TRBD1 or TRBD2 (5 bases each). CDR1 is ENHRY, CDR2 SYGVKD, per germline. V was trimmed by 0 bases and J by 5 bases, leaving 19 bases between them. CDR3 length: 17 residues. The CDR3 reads CAISESKGGGDGETQYF. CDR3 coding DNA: TGTGCCATCAGTGAGTCGAAAGGTGGGGGAGACGGTGAGACCCAGTACTTC.

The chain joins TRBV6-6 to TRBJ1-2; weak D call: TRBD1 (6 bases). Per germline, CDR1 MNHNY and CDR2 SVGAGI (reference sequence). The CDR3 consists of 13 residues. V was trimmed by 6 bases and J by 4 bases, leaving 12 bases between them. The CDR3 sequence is CASRPGTSYGYTF. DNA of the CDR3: TGTGCCAGCAGGCCCGGGACAAGCTATGGCTACACCTTC.

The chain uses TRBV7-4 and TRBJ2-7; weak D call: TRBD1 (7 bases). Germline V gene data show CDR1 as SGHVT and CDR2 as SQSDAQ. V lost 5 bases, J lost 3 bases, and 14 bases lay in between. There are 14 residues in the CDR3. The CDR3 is CASSAGGQYYEQYF. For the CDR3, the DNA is TGTGCCAGCAGCGCCGGGGGACAGTACTACGAGCAGTACTTC.